Reported below is one T cell receptor (beta chain). These data come from a study of blood T cell repertoires in COVID-19. Study background: The cDNA or gDNA used as material had been derived from T cells, B-cell-depleted T cells, or PBMCs.

The data were produced by immunoSEQ multiplex PCR, yet TCRdb's version contains in-frame clones alone and is incomplete. The sample contains 210,000 or so clones, 70% to 90% of which appear only once. The germline CDR1 and CDR2 sequences are SGHTA and FQGTGA. CDR3 length equals 18 residues. V trimming: 2 bases; J trimming: 0 bases; junction bases outside the gene matches: 6. The source of this sequence is a man between 50 and 59 years old with acute or convalescent COVID-19. The sequencing sample was made of peripheral blood. The V gene is TRBV7-3, the J gene TRBJ2-2; 10 bases are a match to TRBD2. CDR3 residues: CASSLYPSGGPNTGELFF. The CDR3 DNA reads as TGTGCCAGCAGCTTATACCCTAGCGGGGGCCCGAACACCGGGGAGCTGTTTTTT.